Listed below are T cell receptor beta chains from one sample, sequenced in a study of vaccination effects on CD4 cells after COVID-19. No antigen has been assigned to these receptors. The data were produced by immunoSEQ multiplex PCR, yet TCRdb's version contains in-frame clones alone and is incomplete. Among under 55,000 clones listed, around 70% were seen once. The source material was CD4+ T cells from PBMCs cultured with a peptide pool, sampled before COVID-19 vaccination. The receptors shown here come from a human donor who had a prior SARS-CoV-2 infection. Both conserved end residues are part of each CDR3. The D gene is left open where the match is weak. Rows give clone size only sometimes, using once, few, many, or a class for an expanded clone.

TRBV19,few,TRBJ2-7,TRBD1,CASSTQGTGNLYEQYF,TGTGCCAGTAGTACCCAAGGGACAGGGAATCTCTACGAGCAGTACTTC
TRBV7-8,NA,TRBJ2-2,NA,CASSLGAGGGTGELFF,TGTGCCAGCAGCTTAGGAGCAGGGGGGGGCACCGGGGAGCTGTTTTTT
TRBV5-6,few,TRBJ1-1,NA,CASSSPSGLGDTEAFF,TGTGCCAGCAGCTCCCCCTCAGGGTTGGGGGACACTGAAGCTTTCTTT
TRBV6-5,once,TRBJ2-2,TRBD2,CASSYYGGGNTGELFF,TGTGCCAGCAGTTACTACGGGGGGGGTAACACCGGGGAGCTGTTTTTT
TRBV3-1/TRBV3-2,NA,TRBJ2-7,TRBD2,CASSSFSGTYEQYF,TGTGCCAGCAGCTCCTTCAGCGGGACCTACGAGCAGTACTTC
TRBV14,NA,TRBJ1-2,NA,CASSQGRALYGYTF,TGTGCCAGCAGCCAAGGGAGGGCTCTATATGGCTACACCTTC
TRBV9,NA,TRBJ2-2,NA,CASSPGRVGTGELFF,TGTGCCAGCAGCCCGGGCAGGGTGGGCACCGGGGAGCTGTTTTTT
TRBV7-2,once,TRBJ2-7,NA,CASSLEGGNLYEQYF,TGTGCCAGCAGCTTAGAGGGCGGCAACCTCTACGAGCAGTACTTC
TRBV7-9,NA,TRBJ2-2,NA,CASSLRGQNTGELFF,TGTGCCAGCAGCTTACGGGGACAAAACACCGGGGAGCTGTTTTTT
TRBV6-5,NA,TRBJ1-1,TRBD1,CASTPGQGANTEAFF,TGTGCCAGCACCCCGGGACAGGGGGCGAACACTGAAGCTTTCTTT
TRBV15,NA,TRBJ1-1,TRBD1,CATSSTGGGTEAFF,TGTGCCACCAGCAGTACAGGGGGCGGCACTGAAGCTTTCTTT
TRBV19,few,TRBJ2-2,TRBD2,CASRIEGLASTGELFF,TGTGCCAGTAGAATCGAGGGACTAGCGTCCACCGGGGAGCTGTTTTTT
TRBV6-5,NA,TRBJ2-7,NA,CASSYRDGNEQYF,TGTGCCAGCAGTTACCGGGACGGAAACGAGCAGTACTTC
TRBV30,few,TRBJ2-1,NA,CAFETGTDFQEQFF,TGTGCCTTCGAAACCGGGACGGACTTTCAGGAGCAGTTCTTC
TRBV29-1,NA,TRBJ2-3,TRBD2,CSVGTSGPDTQYF,TGCAGCGTTGGTACTAGCGGGCCAGATACGCAGTATTTT
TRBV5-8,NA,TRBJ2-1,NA,CASSLIKPYNEQFF,TGTGCCAGCAGCTTGATCAAACCCTACAATGAGCAGTTCTTC
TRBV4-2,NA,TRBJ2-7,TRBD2,CASSQVGLAGGRSSYEQYF,TGTGCCAGCAGCCAGGTTGGACTAGCGGGAGGCCGAAGCTCCTACGAGCAGTACTTC
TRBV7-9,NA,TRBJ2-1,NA,CAWGVLRRPIQQFF,TGTGCCTGGGGGGTCCTTAGGCGGCCAATCCAGCAGTTCTTC
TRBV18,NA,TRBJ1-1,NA,CASYAPEGLNTEAFF,TGTGCCAGCTATGCCCCAGAAGGGTTGAACACTGAAGCTTTCTTT
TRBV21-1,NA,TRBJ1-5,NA,CASSSLVSLGQPQHF,TGTGCCAGCAGCTCACTCGTCAGTTTGGGTCAGCCCCAGCATTTT
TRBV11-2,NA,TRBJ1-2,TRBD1,CASSFEDRDSTFLDSYTF,TGTGCCAGCAGCTTTGAGGACCGGGACAGCACCTTCCTTGATAGCTACACCTTC
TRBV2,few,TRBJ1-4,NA,CASSEARGSNVKLFF,TGTGCCAGCAGTGAAGCGCGGGGGTCGAATGTAAAACTGTTTTTT
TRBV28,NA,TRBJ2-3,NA,CASSLVDTQYF,TGTGCCAGCAGTTTAGTGGATACGCAGTATTTT